The 17 T cell receptor beta chains in this list originate from one sample, sequenced in a study of blood T cell repertoires in COVID-19. The method was immunoSEQ multiplex PCR; TCRdb's version includes in-frame clones alone and lacks a portion of them. The table lists around 180,000 clones, about 85% of them singletons. The material sequenced was peripheral blood. These TCRs come from a man aged 60 to 75 with acute or convalescent COVID-19.

V gene TRBV19 combines with J gene TRBJ1-5, with 9 bases aligning to TRBD1. V dropped 7 bases and J dropped 5; count of bases not matched to a gene: 9. Per the germline V gene, CDR1 is LNHDA and CDR2 is SQIVND (reference sequence). This CDR3 contains 15 residues. CDR3: CASKESGTGHQPQHF. The CDR3 DNA follows: TGTGCCAGTAAAGAGTCGGGGACAGGGCATCAGCCCCAGCATTTT.

This sequence joins TRBV10-3 and TRBJ2-1; maybe TRBD1 (6 bases). The CDR3 is 11 residues long. Trimming removed 3 bases from V and 13 bases from J, with 10 bases in between. The germline V gene encodes CDR1 ENHRY and CDR2 SYGVKD. The CDR3 reads CAISDGRGQFF. The CDR3 DNA reads TGTGCCATCAGTGACGGCAGGGGCCAGTTCTTC.

The chain has TRBV5-5 and TRBJ1-4, with D unresolved. Trimming took 4 bases from V and 4 from J, leaving 14 bases between them. Germline V lookup: CDR1 SGHKS, CDR2 YYEKEE (reference sequence). This CDR3 region has 15 residues. The CDR3 is CASSGGRQLNEKLFF. CDR3 sequence (DNA): TGTGCCAGCAGCGGAGGAAGGCAGCTTAATGAAAAACTGTTTTTT.

The chain recombines TRBV14 with TRBJ1-2; D ambiguous. This CDR3 has 13 amino acids. Germline values: CDR1 SGHDN, CDR2 FVKESK. V dropped 0 bases and J dropped 4 bases, with 6 bases sitting between them. The CDR3 spells CASSQDQAYGYTF. The CDR3 nucleotides read TGTGCCAGCAGCCAAGATCAAGCCTATGGCTACACCTTC.

The chain couples TRBV5-1 to TRBJ2-1; 7 nucleotides line up with TRBD1. Germline V gene data show CDR1 as SGHRS and CDR2 as YFSETQ. Trimming at V came to 4 bases and at J to 10 bases, leaving 8 bases not matched to a gene. The CDR3 totals 13 residues. CDR3: CASSLDRLGEQFF. CDR3 sequence (DNA): TGCGCCAGCAGCCTGGACAGGCTCGGGGAGCAGTTCTTC. Using reference TRBV5-1 and TRBJ2-1 for the parts outside the CDR3, the full variable domain is KAGVTQTPRYLIKTRGQQVTLSCSPISGHRSVSWYQQTPGQGLQFLFEYFSETQRNKGNFPGRFSGRQFSNSRSEMNVSTLELGDSALYLCASSLDRLGEQFFGPGTRLTVL.

The CDR3 nucleotides are TGCAGCGCCTACCTAAATTCCTACGAGCAGTACTTC. Translation gives CSAYLNSYEQYF. The chain employs TRBV29-1 and TRBJ2-7; the D is unclear. This CDR3 comprises 12 residues. Deletions cut 7 bases from V and 1 base from J, with 11 bases between. Germline values: CDR1 SQVTM, CDR2 ANQGSEA.

The count of this clone is one. This chain uses TRBV18 with TRBJ2-3, with a weak D call TRBD2 (6 bases). With 0 bases removed from V and 2 bases from J, the gap between germline ends came to 9 bases. The germline V gene has CDR1 KGHSH and CDR2 LQKENI. The CDR3 totals 15 residues. The CDR3 region is CASSPPSGDTDTQYF. The CDR3 coding sequence is TGTGCCAGCTCACCACCTAGCGGCGACACAGATACGCAGTATTTT.

The CDR3 sequence: CASTTGSPLHF. DNA for the CDR3: TGTGCCAGCACTACAGGGTCACCCCTCCACTTT. The chain has TRBV6-5 and TRBJ1-6; a weak D match, TRBD1 (6 bases). Trimming pared 7 bases from V and 10 bases from J, leaving 8 bases between. Germline V gives CDR1 MNHEY, CDR2 SVGAGI. This CDR3 has 11 residues.

The V gene is TRBV11-3, the J gene TRBJ2-5; weak D call: TRBD2 (5 bases). V lost 5 bases, J lost 2 bases, and 18 bases lay in between. The CDR3 has 16 amino acids. The germline gives CDR1 SGHNT, CDR2 YENEEA. Here the CDR3 DNA reads TGTGCCAGCAGCCCGCCGATGGCGGGCGGACAAGAGACCCAGTACTTC. Amino acid sequence: CASSPPMAGGQETQYF.

The chain couples TRBV25-1 to TRBJ1-3; tentative D call: TRBD1 (6 bases). Germline assignment: CDR1 MGHDK and CDR2 SYGVNS. V was pared by 6 bases and J by 0 bases, with 12 bases between. The CDR3 covers 15 residues. In DNA form, the CDR3 reads TGTGCCAGCAGGGCGGGGGGCGTCTCTGGAAACACCATATATTTT. As protein: CASRAGGVSGNTIYF.

This chain links TRBV19 with TRBJ1-5; weak D call: TRBD1 (5 bases). This CDR3 has 17 amino acids. Trimming pared 3 bases from V and 2 bases from J, leaving 17 bases between. Germline-derived CDR1 and CDR2 are LNHDA and SQIVND (reference sequence). For the CDR3, the DNA is TGTGCCAGTAGTATCGGCAGGGCCCCGGGGGGCAATCAGCCCCAGCATTTT. It encodes CASSIGRAPGGNQPQHF.

The chain is built from TRBV7-8 and TRBJ1-6, with TRBD1 identical over 10 bases. The CDR3 has 16 residues. The J segment lost 8 bases and the V segment lost 0 bases, leaving 4 bases of the junction unmatched. Germline V lookup: CDR1 SGHVS, CDR2 FQNEAQ. CDR3 sequence: CASSLAPTGGDSPLHF. In DNA form, the CDR3 reads TGTGCCAGCAGCTTAGCGCCGACAGGGGGCGATTCACCCCTCCACTTT.

This clone occurred once. The chain recombines TRBV27 with TRBJ2-7; 8 nucleotides line up with TRBD1. This CDR3 region has 15 residues. V lost 5 bases and J lost 0; bases outside the gene matches: 6. The germline V gene encodes CDR1 MNHEY and CDR2 SMNVEV (reference sequence). The CDR3 DNA is TGTGCCAGCAGTCCCCGGACAGGGAGCTCCTACGAGCAGTACTTC. It codes for CASSPRTGSSYEQYF.

The chain is built from TRBV23-1 and TRBJ2-7; weak D call: TRBD1 (6 bases). TRBV23-1 is flagged as an ORF with uncertain function. This CDR3 spans 17 amino acids. Trimming pared 4 bases from V and 2 bases from J, leaving 21 bases between. The CDR3 DNA reads TGCGCCAGCAGTCCCTCCGGACAGTCAAGGACCCCCTACGAGCAGTACGTC. Encoded protein: CASSPSGQSRTPYEQYV.

This chain connects TRBV10-2 to TRBJ2-7, with 12 bases that match TRBD2. V lost 3 bases, J lost 1 base, and 10 bases stayed unmatched. This CDR3 has 18 residues. The germline V gene has CDR1 WSHSY and CDR2 SAAADI. The CDR3 DNA reads as TGCGCCAGCAGTGACCCCCTAGCGGGGGGGTCGAATTCCTACGAGCAGTACGTC. Protein: CASSDPLAGGSNSYEQYV.

DNA for the CDR3: TGTGCCAGCAGTTACGGTCTAACTTACACAGATACGCAGTATTTT. Its protein product is CASSYGLTYTDTQYF. The chain employs TRBV6-2 or TRBV6-3 and TRBJ2-3; D unclear. The CDR3 loop spans 15 amino acids. CDR1 and CDR2 from the germline V gene are MNHEY and SVGEGT. The V end lost 2 bases, the J end lost 2 bases, and 11 bases lay between the germline ends.

The V gene is TRBV15, the J gene TRBJ2-5; D ambiguous. CDR1 is LNHNV and CDR2 is YYDKDF in the germline V gene (reference sequence). There are 15 residues in the CDR3. V lost 0 bases to trimming and J lost 1 base, with 9 bases between them. The CDR3 sequence: CATSRDEAFQETQYF. The CDR3 DNA reads as TGTGCCACCAGCAGAGATGAGGCGTTCCAAGAGACCCAGTACTTC.